This T cell receptor beta chain was identified during a study of T cell repertoires in cytomegalovirus infection. Study at large: Public TCR beta signatures provided an indication of both CMV infection and a matching HLA type. The study's findings and limits: Ex vivo, HLA-C-restricted CMV-specific TCR beta clonotypes prevailed over the rest of the response. Totalled public TCR beta family frequency picked out people who carried CMV plus the relevant HLA.

The ends lost 11 bases at V and 8 bases at J; junction bases unmatched: 10. The CDR3 is 13 residues long. Germline V gene data show CDR1 as SGHVS and CDR2 as FQNEAQ. TCRdb recomputed calls from the reads with MiXCR, one row per CDR3 protein. The repertoire holds roughly 600,000 distinct CDR3 sequences, with 24% as singletons. This clonotype was detected many times. Its specificity is unknown. The sequencing input was CD8+ T cells from PBMCs. The chain has TRBV7-8 and TRBJ2-1; 9 bases agree with TRBD2. The clonotype was recovered from a human donor in good health (CMV status not recorded). Some clones in this sample may be carry-over from other donors' samples. The CDR3, as DNA: TGTGCCGGACAACTAGCGGGCGCCGATGAGCAGTTCTTC. This codes for CAGQLAGADEQFF.